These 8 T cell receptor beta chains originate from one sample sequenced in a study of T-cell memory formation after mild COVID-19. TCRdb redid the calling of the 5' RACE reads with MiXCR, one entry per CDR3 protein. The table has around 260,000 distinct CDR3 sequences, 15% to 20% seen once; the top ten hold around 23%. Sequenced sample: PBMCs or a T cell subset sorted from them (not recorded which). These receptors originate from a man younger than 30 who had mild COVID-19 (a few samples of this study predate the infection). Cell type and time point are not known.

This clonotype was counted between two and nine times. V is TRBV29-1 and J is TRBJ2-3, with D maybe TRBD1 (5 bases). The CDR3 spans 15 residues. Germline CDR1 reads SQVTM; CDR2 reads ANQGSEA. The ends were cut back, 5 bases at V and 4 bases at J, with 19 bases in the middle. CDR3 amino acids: CSVNRQGRFSDTQYF. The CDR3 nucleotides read TGCAGCGTTAACCGGCAGGGTCGATTTTCAGATACGCAGTATTTT.

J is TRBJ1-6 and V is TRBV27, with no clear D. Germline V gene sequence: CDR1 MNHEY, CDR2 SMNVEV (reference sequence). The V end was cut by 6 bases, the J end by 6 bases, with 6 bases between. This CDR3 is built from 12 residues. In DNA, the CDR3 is TGTGCCAGCAGCCCCATTAATTCACCCCTCCACTTT. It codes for CASSPINSPLHF.

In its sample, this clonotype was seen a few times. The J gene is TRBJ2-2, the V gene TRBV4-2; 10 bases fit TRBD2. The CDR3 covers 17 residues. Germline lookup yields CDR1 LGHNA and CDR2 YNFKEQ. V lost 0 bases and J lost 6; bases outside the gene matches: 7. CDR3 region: CASSQEPSGGRAGELFF. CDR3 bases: TGTGCCAGCAGCCAAGAGCCTAGCGGGGGAAGGGCCGGGGAGCTGTTTTTT.

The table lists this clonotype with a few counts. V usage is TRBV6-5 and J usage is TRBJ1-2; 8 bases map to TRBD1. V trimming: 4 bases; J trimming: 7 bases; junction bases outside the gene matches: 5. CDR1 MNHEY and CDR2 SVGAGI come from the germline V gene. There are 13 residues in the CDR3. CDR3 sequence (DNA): TGTGCCAGCAGTTTCGGGACAGGAGCTGGCTACACCTTC. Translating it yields CASSFGTGAGYTF.

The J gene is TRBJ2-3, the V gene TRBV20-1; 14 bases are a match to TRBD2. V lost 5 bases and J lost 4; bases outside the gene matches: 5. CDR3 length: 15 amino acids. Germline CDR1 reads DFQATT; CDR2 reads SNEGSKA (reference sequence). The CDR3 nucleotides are TGCAGTGCTGGACTAGCGGGGGGTACCCCAGATACGCAGTATTTT. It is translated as CSAGLAGGTPDTQYF.

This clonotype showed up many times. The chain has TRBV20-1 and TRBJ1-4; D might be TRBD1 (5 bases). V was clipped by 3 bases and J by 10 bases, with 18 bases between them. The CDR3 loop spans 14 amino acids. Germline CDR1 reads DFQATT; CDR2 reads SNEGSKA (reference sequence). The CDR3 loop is CSASPRQGLGKLFF. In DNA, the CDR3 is TGCAGTGCTAGTCCGAGGCAGGGCCTGGGAAAACTGTTTTTT.

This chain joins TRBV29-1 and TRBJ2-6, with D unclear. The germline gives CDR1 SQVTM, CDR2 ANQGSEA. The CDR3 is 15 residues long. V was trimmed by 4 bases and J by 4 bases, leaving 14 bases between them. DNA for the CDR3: TGCAGCGTTGGTACAGTACAGTCAGGGGCCAACGTCCTGACTTTC. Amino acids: CSVGTVQSGANVLTF.

CDR3 nucleotide sequence: TGTGCCAGCAGCTTTACTTTACAGGGAGCAACTAATGAAAAACTGTTTTTT. Protein product: CASSFTLQGATNEKLFF. V gene TRBV7-6 combines with J gene TRBJ1-4; possible D gene TRBD1, 6 bases. CDR3 length: 17 amino acids. Trimming cost V 3 bases and J 0 bases, with 14 bases left between them. The germline V gene encodes CDR1 SGHVS and CDR2 FNYEAQ.